This T cell receptor beta chain comes out of a study of T cell repertoires in cytomegalovirus infection. Study-wide context: Selection of CMV epitopes for the study included recently identified HLA-C-restricted and well-studied HLA-B-restricted ones. General observations from the study: Cumulative frequency (of public TCR beta family members) identified carriers of CMV plus the relevant HLA.

Germline loops: CDR1 SGHNT, CDR2 YYREEE (reference sequence). Trimming stripped 4 bases from V and 0 bases from J, with 14 bases between. The CDR3 has 17 amino acids. TCRdb analysed the reads with MiXCR anew, one entry per CDR3 protein. The sample shows hundreds of thousands of distinct CDR3 sequences, roughly 46% of them seen only once. In regard to this clonotype: What it binds is unknown.

V and J are TRBV5-4 and TRBJ2-6; D is uncertain. Specimen: cultured PBMCs, collected from culture after CMV antigen stimulation. This receptor was identified in a human donor in good health (CMV status not recorded). Some clones in this sample may be carry-over from other donors' samples. Here the CDR3 DNA reads TGTGCCAGCAGCACCCCTCTAATGACCTCTGGGGCCAACGTCCTGACTTTC. Translated, it gives CASSTPLMTSGANVLTF.